This record covers a single T cell receptor (beta chain). The antigen is undetermined. The data derive from a study of radiotherapy plus CTLA-4 blockade in lung cancer. Sequencing was performed with immunoSEQ multiplex PCR; in TCRdb, only in-frame clones are kept and a portion is missing. The data contain about 43,000 clones, less than 75% of them seen just once; the ten biggest clones take up around a quarter. The CDR3 is 14 amino acids. Trimming took 2 bases from V and 5 from J, leaving 11 bases between them. Looked up from germline, CDR1 is SNHLY and CDR2 is FYNNEI. Broader study findings: The study found tumor-derived TCR clones expanded in blood after radiotherapy plus ipilimumab. Together with interferon-beta, which increased in serum after radiation, early dynamic changes in blood T cell clones were reportedly the best predictors of response.

It was focal radiation plus CTLA-4 blockade with ipilimumab that patients with chemo-refractory metastatic non-small-cell lung cancer received. This chain uses TRBV2 with TRBJ2-3; D is perhaps TRBD1 (6 bases). Specimen: peripheral blood, collected from a patient treated with radiotherapy plus ipilimumab. This receptor was identified in a human donor with non-small cell lung cancer who had a partial response to radiotherapy plus ipilimumab. CDR3 residues: CASSESFRGDTQYF. The CDR3 coding sequence is TGTGCCAGCAGTGAAAGTTTCAGGGGAGATACGCAGTATTTT. Supplemented by reference TRBV2 and TRBJ2-3, the full variable domain reads EPEVTQTPSHQVTQMGQEVILRCVPISNHLYFYWYRQILGQKVEFLVSFYNNEISEKSEIFDDQFSVERPDGSNFTLKIRSTKLEDSAMYFCASSESFRGDTQYFGPGTRLTVL.